This T cell receptor beta chain appears in the sequencing data of a study of blood T cell repertoires in COVID-19. TCRdb keeps only in-frame clones here, not all; method: immunoSEQ multiplex PCR. This table holds about 210,000 clones, 80% to 90% found once. Participants came from under 30 US areas, aged about 18 to 89 years. Recovered status in Cohort 3 required two negative PCRs, clearance, or symptom resolution. The CDR3 is 10 residues long. Germline V gene lookup returns CDR1 MGHDK and CDR2 SYGVNS. V was clipped by 9 bases and J by 12 bases, with 12 bases between them. This clonotype originated in a man aged 35-49 years who had recovered from COVID-19. Sequencing used PBMCs or T cells enriched from blood (not recorded which). The V call is TRBV25-1, the J call TRBJ2-1; no firm D call. The CDR3 bases are TGTGCCAGGGCCTCCAGAGGGCAGTTCTTC. It translates to CARASRGQFF.